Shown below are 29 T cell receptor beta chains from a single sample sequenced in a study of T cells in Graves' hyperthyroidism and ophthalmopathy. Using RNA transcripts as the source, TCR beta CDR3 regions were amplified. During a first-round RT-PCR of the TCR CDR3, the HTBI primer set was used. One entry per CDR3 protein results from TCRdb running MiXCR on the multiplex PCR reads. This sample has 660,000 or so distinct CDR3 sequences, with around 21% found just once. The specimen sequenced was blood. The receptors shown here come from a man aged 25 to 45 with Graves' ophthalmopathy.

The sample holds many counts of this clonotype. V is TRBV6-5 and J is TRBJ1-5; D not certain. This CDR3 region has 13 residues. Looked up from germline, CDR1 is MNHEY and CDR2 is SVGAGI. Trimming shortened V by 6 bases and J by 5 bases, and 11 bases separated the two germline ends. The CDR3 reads CASSIGPDQPQHF. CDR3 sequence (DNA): TGTGCCAGCAGCATTGGCCCTGATCAGCCCCAGCATTTT.

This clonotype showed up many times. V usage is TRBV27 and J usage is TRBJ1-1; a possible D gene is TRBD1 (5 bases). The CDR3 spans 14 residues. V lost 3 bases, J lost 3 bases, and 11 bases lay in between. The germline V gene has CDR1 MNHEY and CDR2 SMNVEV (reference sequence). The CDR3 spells CASSLVGEDTEAFF. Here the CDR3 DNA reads TGTGCCAGCAGTTTGGTAGGGGAGGACACTGAAGCTTTCTTT.

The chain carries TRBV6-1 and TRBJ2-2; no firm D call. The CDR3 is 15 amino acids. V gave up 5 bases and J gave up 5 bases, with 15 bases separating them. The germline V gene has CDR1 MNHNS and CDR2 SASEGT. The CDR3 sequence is CASSPPPLGTGELFF. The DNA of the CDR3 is TGTGCCAGCAGTCCCCCCCCTCTAGGGACCGGGGAGCTGTTTTTT.

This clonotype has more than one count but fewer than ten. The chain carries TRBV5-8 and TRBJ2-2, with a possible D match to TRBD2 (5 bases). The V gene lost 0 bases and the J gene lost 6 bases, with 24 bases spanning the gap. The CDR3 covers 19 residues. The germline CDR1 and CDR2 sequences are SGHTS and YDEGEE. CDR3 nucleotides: TGTGCCAGCAGCTTGGCCCCGCCGTTGCCACAGAGGGTATCCGGGGAGCTGTTTTTT. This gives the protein CASSLAPPLPQRVSGELFF.

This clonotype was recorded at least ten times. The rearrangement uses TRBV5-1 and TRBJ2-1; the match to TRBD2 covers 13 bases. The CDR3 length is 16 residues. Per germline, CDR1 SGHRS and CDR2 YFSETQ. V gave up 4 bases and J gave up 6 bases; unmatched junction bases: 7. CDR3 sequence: CASSLGLAGVFNEQFF. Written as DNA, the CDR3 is TGCGCCAGCAGCCTAGGACTAGCGGGAGTTTTCAATGAGCAGTTCTTC. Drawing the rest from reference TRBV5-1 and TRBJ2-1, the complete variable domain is KAGVTQTPRYLIKTRGQQVTLSCSPISGHRSVSWYQQTPGQGLQFLFEYFSETQRNKGNFPGRFSGRQFSNSRSEMNVSTLELGDSALYLCASSLGLAGVFNEQFFGPGTRLTVL.

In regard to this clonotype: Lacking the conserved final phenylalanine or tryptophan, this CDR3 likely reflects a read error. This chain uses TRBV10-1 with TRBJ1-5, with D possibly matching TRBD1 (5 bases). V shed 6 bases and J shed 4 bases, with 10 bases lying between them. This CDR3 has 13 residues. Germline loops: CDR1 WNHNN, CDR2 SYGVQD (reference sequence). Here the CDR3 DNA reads TGCGCCAGCAGGTTACGGGGGAATCAGCCCCAGCATTTA. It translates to CASRLRGNQPQHL.

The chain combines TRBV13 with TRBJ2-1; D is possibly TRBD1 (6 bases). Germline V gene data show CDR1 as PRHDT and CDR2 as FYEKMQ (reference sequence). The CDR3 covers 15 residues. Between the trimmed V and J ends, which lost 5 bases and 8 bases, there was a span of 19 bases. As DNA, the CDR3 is TGTGCCAGCAGCCTTAGTGGGCAGGGGATCCATGAGCAGTTCTTC. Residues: CASSLSGQGIHEQFF.

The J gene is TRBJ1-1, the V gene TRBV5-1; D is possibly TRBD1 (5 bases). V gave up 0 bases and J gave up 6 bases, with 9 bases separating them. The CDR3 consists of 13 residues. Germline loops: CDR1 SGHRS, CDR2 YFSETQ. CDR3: CASSLGEGAEAFF. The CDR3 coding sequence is TGCGCCAGCAGCTTGGGGGAAGGGGCTGAAGCTTTCTTT.

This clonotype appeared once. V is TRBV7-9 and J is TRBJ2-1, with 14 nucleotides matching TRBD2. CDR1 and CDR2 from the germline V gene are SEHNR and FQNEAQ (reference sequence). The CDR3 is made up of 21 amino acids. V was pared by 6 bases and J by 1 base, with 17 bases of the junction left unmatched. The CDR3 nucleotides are TGTGCCAGCAGGATTTCTTCCGGGACTAGCGGGAGTAGGAGGTCCTACAATGAGCAGTTCTTC. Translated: CASRISSGTSGSRRSYNEQFF.

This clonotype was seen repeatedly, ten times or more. CDR3 in DNA: TGTGCCAGCAGCCTCACGCCCACTAGCGGGCGTGGCACAGATACGCAGTATTTT. The encoded protein is CASSLTPTSGRGTDTQYF. J is TRBJ2-3 and V is TRBV11-2, with 9 bases matching TRBD2. The germline gives CDR1 SGHAT, CDR2 FQNNGV. The CDR3 has 18 amino acids. V lost 5 bases to trimming and J lost 1 base; unmatched junction nucleotides: 13.

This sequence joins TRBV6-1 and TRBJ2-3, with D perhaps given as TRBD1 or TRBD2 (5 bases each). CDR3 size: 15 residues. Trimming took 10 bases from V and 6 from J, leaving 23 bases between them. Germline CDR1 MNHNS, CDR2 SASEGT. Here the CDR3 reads CATLAPPVGQDTQYF. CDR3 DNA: TGTGCCACCCTAGCTCCTCCCGTGGGGCAGGATACGCAGTATTTT.

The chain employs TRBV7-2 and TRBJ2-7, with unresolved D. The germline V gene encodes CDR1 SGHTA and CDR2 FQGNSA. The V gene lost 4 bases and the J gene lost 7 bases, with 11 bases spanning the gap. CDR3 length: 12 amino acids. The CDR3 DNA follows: TGTGCCAGCAGCTCACAACCCCCAGAGCAGTACTTC. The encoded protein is CASSSQPPEQYF.

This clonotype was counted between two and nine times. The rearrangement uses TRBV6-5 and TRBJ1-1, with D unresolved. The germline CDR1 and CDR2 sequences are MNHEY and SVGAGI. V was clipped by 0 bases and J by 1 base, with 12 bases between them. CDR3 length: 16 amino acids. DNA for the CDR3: TGTGCCAGCAGTTACTCTGGAGGACCCAGGAACACTGAAGCTTTCTTT. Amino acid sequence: CASSYSGGPRNTEAFF.

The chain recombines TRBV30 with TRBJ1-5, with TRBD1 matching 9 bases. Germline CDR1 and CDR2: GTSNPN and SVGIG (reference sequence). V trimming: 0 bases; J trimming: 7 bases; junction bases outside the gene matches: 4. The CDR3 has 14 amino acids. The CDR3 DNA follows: TGTGCCTGGAGTGTACAGGGGGCACGACAGCCCCAGCATTTT. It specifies CAWSVQGARQPQHF. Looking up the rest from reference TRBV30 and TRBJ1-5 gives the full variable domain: SQTIHQWPATLVQPVGSPLSLECTVEGTSNPNLYWYRQAAGRGLQLLFYSVGIGQISSEVPQNLSASRPQDRQFILSSKKLLLSDSGFYLCAWSVQGARQPQHFGDGTRLSIL.

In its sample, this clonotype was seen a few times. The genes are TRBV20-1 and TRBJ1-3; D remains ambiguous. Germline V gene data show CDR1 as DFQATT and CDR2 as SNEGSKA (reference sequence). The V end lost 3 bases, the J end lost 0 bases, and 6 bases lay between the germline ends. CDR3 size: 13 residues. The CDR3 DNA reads TGCAGTGCTAGCGGGCACTCTGGAAACACCATATATTTT. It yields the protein CSASGHSGNTIYF.

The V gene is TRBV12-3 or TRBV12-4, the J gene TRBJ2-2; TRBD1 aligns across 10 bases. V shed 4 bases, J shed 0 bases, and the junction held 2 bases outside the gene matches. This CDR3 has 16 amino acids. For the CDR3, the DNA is TGTGCCAGCAGTTCGGGACAGGGGCCGAACACCGGGGAGCTGTTTTTT. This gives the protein CASSSGQGPNTGELFF.

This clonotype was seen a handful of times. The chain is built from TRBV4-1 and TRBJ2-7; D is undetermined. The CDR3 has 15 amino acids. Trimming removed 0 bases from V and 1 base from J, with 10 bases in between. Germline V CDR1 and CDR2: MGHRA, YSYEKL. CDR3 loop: CASSQDLFPSYEQYF. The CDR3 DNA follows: TGCGCCAGCAGCCAAGATCTATTCCCTTCCTACGAGCAGTACTTC.

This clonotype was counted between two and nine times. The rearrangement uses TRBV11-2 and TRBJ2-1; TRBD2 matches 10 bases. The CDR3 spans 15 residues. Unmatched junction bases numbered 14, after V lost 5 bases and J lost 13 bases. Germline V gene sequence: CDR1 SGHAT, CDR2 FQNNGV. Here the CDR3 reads CASSIQGAGGPGQFF. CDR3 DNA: TGTGCCAGCAGCATCCAAGGAGCGGGGGGGCCGGGACAGTTCTTC.

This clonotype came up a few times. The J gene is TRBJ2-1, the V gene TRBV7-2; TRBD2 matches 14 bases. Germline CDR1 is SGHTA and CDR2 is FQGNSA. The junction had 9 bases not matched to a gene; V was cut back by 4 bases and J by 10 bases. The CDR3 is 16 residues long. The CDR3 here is CASSSPGTSGSREQFF. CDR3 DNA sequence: TGTGCCAGCAGCTCCCCCGGGACTAGCGGGAGTAGGGAGCAGTTCTTC. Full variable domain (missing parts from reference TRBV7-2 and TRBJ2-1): GAGVSQSPSNKVTEKGKDVELRCDPISGHTALYWYRQSLGQGLEFLIYFQGNSAPDKSGLPSDRFSAERTGGSVSTLTIQRTQQEDSAVYLCASSSPGTSGSREQFFGPGTRLTVL.

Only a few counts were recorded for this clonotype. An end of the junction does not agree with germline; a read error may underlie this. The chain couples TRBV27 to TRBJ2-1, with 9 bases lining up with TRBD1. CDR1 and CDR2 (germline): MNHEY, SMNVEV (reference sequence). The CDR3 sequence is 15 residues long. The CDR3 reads CASSPGPETGGEQFF. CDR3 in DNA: TGCGCCAGCAGCCCGGGACCCGAGACAGGGGGTGAGCAGTTCTTC.

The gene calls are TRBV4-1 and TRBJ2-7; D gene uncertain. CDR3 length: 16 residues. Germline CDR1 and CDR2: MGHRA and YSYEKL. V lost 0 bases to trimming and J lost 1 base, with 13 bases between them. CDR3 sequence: CASSQDETALSYEQYF. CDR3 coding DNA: TGCGCCAGCAGCCAAGATGAGACGGCCTTGTCCTACGAGCAGTACTTC.

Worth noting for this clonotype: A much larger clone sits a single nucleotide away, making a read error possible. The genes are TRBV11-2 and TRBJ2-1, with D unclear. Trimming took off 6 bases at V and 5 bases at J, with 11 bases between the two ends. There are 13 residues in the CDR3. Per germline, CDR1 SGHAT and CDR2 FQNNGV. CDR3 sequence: CASSKTNHNEQFF. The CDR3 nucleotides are TGTGCCAGCAGTAAGACAAACCACAATGAGCAGTTCTTC.

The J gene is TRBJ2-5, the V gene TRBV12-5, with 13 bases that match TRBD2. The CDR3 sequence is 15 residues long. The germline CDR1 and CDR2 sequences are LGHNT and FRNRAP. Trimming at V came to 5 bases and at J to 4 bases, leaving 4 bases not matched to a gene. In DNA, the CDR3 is TGTGCTAGTGGTCCCGGACTAGCGGGAGTAGAGACCCAGTACTTC. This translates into CASGPGLAGVETQYF.

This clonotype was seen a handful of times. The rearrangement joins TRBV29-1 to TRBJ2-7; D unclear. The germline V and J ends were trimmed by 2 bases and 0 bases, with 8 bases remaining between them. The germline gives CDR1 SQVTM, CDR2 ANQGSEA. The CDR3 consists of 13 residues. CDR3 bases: TGCAGCGTTGAATCACCAGCCTCCTACGAGCAGTACTTC. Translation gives CSVESPASYEQYF.

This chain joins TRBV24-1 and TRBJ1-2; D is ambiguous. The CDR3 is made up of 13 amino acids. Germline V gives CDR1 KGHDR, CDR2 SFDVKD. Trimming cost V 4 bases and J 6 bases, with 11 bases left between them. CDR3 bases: TGTGCCACCAGTGACCCCTCGAGGGATGGCTACACCTTC. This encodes CATSDPSRDGYTF.

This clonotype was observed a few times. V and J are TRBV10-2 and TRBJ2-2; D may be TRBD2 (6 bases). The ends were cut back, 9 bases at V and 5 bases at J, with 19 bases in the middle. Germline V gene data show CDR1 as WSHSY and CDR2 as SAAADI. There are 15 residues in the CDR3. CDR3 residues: CASSLDSGETGELFF. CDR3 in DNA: TGCGCCAGTTCCTTAGATAGCGGAGAAACCGGGGAGCTGTTTTTT.

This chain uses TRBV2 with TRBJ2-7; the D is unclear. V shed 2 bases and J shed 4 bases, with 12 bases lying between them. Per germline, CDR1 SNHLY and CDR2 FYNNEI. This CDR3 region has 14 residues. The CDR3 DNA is TGTGCCAGCAGTGAATTAACGGATAGTTACGAGCAGTACTTC. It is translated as CASSELTDSYEQYF.

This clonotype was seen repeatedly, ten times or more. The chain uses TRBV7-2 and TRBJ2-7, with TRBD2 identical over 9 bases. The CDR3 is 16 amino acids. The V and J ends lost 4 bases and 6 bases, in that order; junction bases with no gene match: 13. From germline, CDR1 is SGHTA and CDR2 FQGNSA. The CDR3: CASSSSASGLAGEQYF. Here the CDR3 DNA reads TGTGCCAGCAGCTCCTCTGCCTCGGGACTAGCTGGCGAGCAGTACTTC.

The CDR3 sequence is CASSVASGGTGELFF. CDR3 coding DNA: TGTGCCAGCAGCGTAGCCTCAGGGGGCACCGGGGAGCTGTTTTTT. This chain joins TRBV9 and TRBJ2-2; 7 nucleotides agree with TRBD1. The CDR3 is 15 residues long. Germline V lookup: CDR1 SGDLS, CDR2 YYNGEE. V was clipped by 0 bases and J by 4 bases; unmatched bases: 3.